These 11 T cell receptor beta chains originate from one sample sequenced in a study of regulatory T cells in long-lasting Graves disease. The TCR beta library used iRepertoire HTBI primers with Arm-PCR amplification of CDR3. TCRdb re-derived calls from the multiplex PCR reads in MiXCR, one entry per CDR3 protein. The sample lists 310,000 or so distinct CDR3 sequences, around 21% occurring once. As for time point: persistent/refractory GD, antithyroid drugs over 5 years with positive TRAb. Researchers made the TCR library from RNA that was extracted from PBMCs. The input for sequencing was peripheral blood mononuclear cells (PBMCs), taken when the disease was refractory, from a patient treated with antithyroid drugs. The source is a female donor with Graves disease.

This clonotype was counted many times. The CDR3 sequence: CASSPGTGVGTEAFF. The DNA for the CDR3 is TGTGCCAGCAGTCCCGGGACAGGGGTTGGGACTGAAGCTTTCTTT. This chain links TRBV12-3 or TRBV12-4 with TRBJ1-1; 10 positions match TRBD1. Trimming cost V 5 bases and J 5 bases; bases outside gene matches: 8. This CDR3 contains 15 residues.

This clonotype was observed at least ten times. The chain combines TRBV15 with TRBJ2-5, with 7 bases identical to TRBD1. V was pared by 0 bases and J by 5 bases, with 3 bases of the junction left unmatched. Germline CDR1 is LNHNV and CDR2 is YYDKDF (reference sequence). The CDR3 runs 14 residues. CDR3 DNA sequence: TGTGCCACCAGCAGAGATACAGGGGAGGAGACCCAGTACTTC. Protein sequence: CATSRDTGEETQYF.

This clonotype was counted many times. The rearrangement joins TRBV24-1 to TRBJ2-2; 10 bases agree with TRBD1. CDR1 is KGHDR, CDR2 SFDVKD, per germline. V dropped 0 bases and J dropped 3; count of bases not matched to a gene: 0. The CDR3 spans 16 residues. As DNA, the CDR3 is TGTGCCACCAGTGATTTGGGGACAGGGGACACCGGGGAGCTGTTTTTT. Translation: CATSDLGTGDTGELFF.

The chain recombines TRBV20-1 with TRBJ2-7; D is unclear. The V gene's germline CDR1 is DFQATT and CDR2 SNEGSKA (reference sequence). The ends were cut back, 1 base at V and 1 base at J, with 5 bases in the middle. The CDR3 is 12 amino acids. The CDR3 reads CSARGWSYEQYF. CDR3 sequence (DNA): TGCAGTGCTAGAGGGTGGTCCTACGAGCAGTACTTC.

V is TRBV6-1 and J is TRBJ2-7; 12 bases align to TRBD2. The trim removed 6 bases at V and 6 bases at J, leaving 0 bases unmatched. CDR3 length: 12 amino acids. Germline-derived CDR1 and CDR2 are MNHNS and SASEGT. CDR3 in DNA: TGTGCCAGCAGGACTAGCGGGAGCGAGCAGTACTTC. It codes for CASRTSGSEQYF.

This rearrangement joins TRBV29-1 to TRBJ2-2; D gene ambiguous. Germline V lookup: CDR1 SQVTM, CDR2 ANQGSEA. This CDR3 has 12 amino acids. Between the trimmed V and J ends, which lost 2 bases and 3 bases, there was a span of 4 bases. This chain's CDR3 is CSVEFDTGELFF. The CDR3 coding sequence is TGCAGCGTTGAATTTGACACCGGGGAGCTGTTTTTT.

This clonotype was counted a few times. The chain is built from TRBV27 and TRBJ2-5; 13 nucleotides align to TRBD2. The CDR3 is made up of 17 amino acids. V lost 6 bases and J lost 4; bases outside the gene matches: 11. Germline V gene lookup returns CDR1 MNHEY and CDR2 SMNVEV (reference sequence). The CDR3 region is CASSRLAGGGPGETQYF. CDR3 bases: TGTGCCAGCAGCAGACTAGCGGGAGGAGGTCCGGGAGAGACCCAGTACTTC.

The chain recombines TRBV5-1 with TRBJ1-1; D not resolved. CDR1 and CDR2 from the germline V gene are SGHRS and YFSETQ. The CDR3 has 12 amino acids. V was cut by 2 bases and J by 5 bases, with 7 bases left in between. The DNA for the CDR3 is TGCGCCAGCAGCTTCGCTGATACTGAAGCTTTCTTT. Its protein product is CASSFADTEAFF.

The chain recombines TRBV7-2 with TRBJ2-1; a weak D match, TRBD2 (5 bases). The germline V gene encodes CDR1 SGHTA and CDR2 FQGNSA. CDR3 length: 18 residues. The germline V and J ends were trimmed by 3 bases and 1 base, with 19 bases remaining between them. Here the CDR3 DNA reads TGTGCCAGCAGCTTCTTACCTATAGCGAAGAGTTCCTACAATGAGCAGTTCTTC. Translated: CASSFLPIAKSSYNEQFF.

By proportion, this clonotype is medium-sized. The chain couples TRBV7-8 to TRBJ1-2; 7 nucleotides line up with TRBD1. Germline V gene data show CDR1 as SGHVS and CDR2 as FQNEAQ. The CDR3 is 14 amino acids. Losses at the gene ends were 2 bases for V and 8 bases for J; bases not matched to a gene: 8. CDR3 region: CASSLLTGEEGYTF. For the CDR3, the DNA is TGTGCCAGCAGCTTACTCACAGGGGAGGAGGGCTACACCTTC.

The V call is TRBV20-1, the J call TRBJ2-1, with 9 bases that match TRBD2. The length of the CDR3 is 14 residues. V trimming: 1 base; J trimming: 8 bases; junction bases outside the gene matches: 6. Germline assignment: CDR1 DFQATT and CDR2 SNEGSKA (reference sequence). CDR3: CSARGGAGGDEQFF. The CDR3 nucleotides are TGCAGTGCTAGAGGCGGCGCGGGAGGGGATGAGCAGTTCTTC.